The clone carrying this T cell receptor (beta chain) appeared a few times. Its antigen is still unknown. This CDR3 comprises 16 residues. V was pared by 0 bases and J by 2 bases, with 4 bases of the junction left unmatched. In germline, CDR1 is MNHNS, CDR2 SASEGT. The entry originates in a study of blood T cells in healthy people across ages. Together with a sample-barcoded 5' primer, a J-beta primer mix was included in a second PCR lasting about 7 to 12 cycles. Every cDNA molecule bore a tag from a template-switch adaptor containing 12 random nucleotides. Via MiXCR, TCRdb re-called the 5' RACE reads, giving one row per CDR3 protein. The data hold about 1.8 million distinct CDR3 sequences, with approximately 50% observed a single time. Whole-study findings and limits: Naive and antigen-experienced cells were not separated, limiting conclusive comparison. Possibly confounding the expanded clonotype changes was the fact that donor CMV status was unknown. TCR beta diversity per million T cells fell roughly linearly with age.

The chain is built from TRBV6-1 and TRBJ2-5; 9 nucleotides line up with TRBD2. The material sequenced was blood. This TCR derives from a woman aged 40 to 50 in good health. CDR3 residues: CASSEAPLAGQETQYF. CDR3 DNA: TGTGCCAGCAGTGAAGCACCGCTAGCGGGACAAGAGACCCAGTACTTC.